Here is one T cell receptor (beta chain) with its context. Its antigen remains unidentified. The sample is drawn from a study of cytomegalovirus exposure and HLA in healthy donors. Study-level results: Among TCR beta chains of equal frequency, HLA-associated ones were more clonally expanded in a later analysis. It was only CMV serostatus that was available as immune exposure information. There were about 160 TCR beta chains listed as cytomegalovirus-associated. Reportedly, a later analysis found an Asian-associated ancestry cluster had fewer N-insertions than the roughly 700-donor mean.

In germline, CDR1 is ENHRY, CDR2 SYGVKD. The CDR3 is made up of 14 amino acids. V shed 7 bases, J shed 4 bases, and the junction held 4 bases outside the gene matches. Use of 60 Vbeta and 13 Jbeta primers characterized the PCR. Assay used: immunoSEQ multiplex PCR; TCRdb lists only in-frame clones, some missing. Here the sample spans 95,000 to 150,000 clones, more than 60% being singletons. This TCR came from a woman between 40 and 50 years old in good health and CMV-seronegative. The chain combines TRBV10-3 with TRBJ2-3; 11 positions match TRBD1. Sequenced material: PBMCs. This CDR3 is CAITGQGAADTQYF. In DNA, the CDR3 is TGTGCCATCACCGGACAGGGGGCAGCAGATACGCAGTATTTT.